What follows are 3 T cell receptor beta chains derived from one specimen sequenced in a study of OX40 agonist ivuxolimab in advanced cancers. The data were produced by immunoSEQ multiplex PCR, yet TCRdb's version contains in-frame clones alone and is incomplete. The sample contains more than 45,000 clones, approximately 78% of which appear only once. The sequenced sample was CD4+ or CD8+ T cells sorted from blood, obtained in a trial of the OX40 agonist ivuxolimab. Every receptor here comes from an adult with an advanced solid tumor such as melanoma, head and neck, liver or kidney cancer.

This chain links TRBV7-9 with TRBJ1-4; 9 bases are shared with TRBD1. The CDR3 spans 15 residues. V was clipped by 7 bases and J by 4 bases; unmatched bases: 7. Germline assignment: CDR1 SEHNR and CDR2 FQNEAQ (reference sequence). The CDR3 sequence: CASNTGGVGNEKLFF. As DNA, the CDR3 is TGTGCCAGCAACACAGGGGGCGTGGGTAATGAAAAACTGTTTTTT.

The V gene is TRBV29-1, the J gene TRBJ2-2, with D possibly matching TRBD2 (6 bases). The CDR3 is 14 residues long. The V end was cut by 7 bases, the J end by 4 bases, with 16 bases between. Germline V gives CDR1 SQVTM, CDR2 ANQGSEA. Here the CDR3 reads CSASGLGPTGELFF. CDR3 nucleotides: TGCAGCGCATCGGGACTCGGGCCCACCGGGGAGCTGTTTTTT.

This clone was found once. This chain connects TRBV4-2 to TRBJ2-3, with 9 positions matching TRBD2. Looked up from germline, CDR1 is LGHNA and CDR2 is YNFKEQ. The CDR3 spans 17 residues. V lost 0 bases, J lost 8 bases, and 12 bases stayed unmatched. CDR3 sequence reads: CASSQDPLAGPPLTQYF. The CDR3 DNA sequence: TGTGCCAGCAGCCAAGATCCCCTAGCGGGGCCTCCTCTTACGCAGTATTTT.